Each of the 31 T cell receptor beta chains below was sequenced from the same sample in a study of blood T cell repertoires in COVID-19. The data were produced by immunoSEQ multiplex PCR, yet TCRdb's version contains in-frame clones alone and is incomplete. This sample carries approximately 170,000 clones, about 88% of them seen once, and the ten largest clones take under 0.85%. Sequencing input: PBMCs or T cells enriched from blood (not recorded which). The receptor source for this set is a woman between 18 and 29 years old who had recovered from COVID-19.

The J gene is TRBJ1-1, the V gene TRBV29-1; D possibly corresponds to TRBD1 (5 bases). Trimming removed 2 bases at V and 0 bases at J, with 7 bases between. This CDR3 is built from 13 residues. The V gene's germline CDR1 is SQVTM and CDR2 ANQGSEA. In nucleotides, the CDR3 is TGCAGCGTTGAAACAGGAGTGAACACTGAAGCTTTCTTT. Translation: CSVETGVNTEAFF.

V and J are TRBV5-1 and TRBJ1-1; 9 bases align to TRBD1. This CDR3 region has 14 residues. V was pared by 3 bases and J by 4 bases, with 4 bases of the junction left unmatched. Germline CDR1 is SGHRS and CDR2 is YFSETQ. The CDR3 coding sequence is TGCGCCAGCAGCTACAGACAGGGGGGCACTGAAGCTTTCTTT. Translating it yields CASSYRQGGTEAFF.

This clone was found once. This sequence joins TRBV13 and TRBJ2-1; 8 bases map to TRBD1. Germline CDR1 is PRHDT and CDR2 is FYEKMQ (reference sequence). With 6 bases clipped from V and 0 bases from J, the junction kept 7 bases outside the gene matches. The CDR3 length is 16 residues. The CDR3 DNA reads TGTGCCAGCAGTGAGCCGGGACAGGCCTCCTACAATGAGCAGTTCTTC. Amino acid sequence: CASSEPGQASYNEQFF.

The chain's CDR3 is CASSKCRGQIRSYGYTF. Written as DNA, the CDR3 is TGTGCCAGCAGCAAATGCAGGGGGCAGATCAGAAGCTATGGCTACACCTTC. The chain uses TRBV21-1 and TRBJ1-2; the DNA was not used to check the table's D call, TRBD1. TRBV21-1 is noted as a pseudogene. This CDR3 contains 17 residues.

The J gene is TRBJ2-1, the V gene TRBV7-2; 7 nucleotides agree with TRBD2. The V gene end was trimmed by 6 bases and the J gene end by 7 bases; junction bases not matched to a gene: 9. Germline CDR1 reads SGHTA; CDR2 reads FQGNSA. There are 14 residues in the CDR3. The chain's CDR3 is CASSSPGTTNEQFF. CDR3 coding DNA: TGTGCCAGCAGTTCCCCCGGGACTACAAATGAGCAGTTCTTC. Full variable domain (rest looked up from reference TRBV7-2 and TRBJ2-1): GAGVSQSPSNKVTEKGKDVELRCDPISGHTALYWYRQSLGQGLEFLIYFQGNSAPDKSGLPSDRFSAERTGGSVSTLTIQRTQQEDSAVYLCASSSPGTTNEQFFGPGTRLTVL.

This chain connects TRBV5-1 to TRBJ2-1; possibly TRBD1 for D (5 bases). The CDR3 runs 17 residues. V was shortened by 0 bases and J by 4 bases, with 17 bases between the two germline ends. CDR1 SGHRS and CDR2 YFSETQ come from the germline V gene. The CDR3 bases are TGCGCCAGCAGCTTGGGGCAGGGCCTACCAAATTACAATGAGCAGTTCTTC. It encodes CASSLGQGLPNYNEQFF.

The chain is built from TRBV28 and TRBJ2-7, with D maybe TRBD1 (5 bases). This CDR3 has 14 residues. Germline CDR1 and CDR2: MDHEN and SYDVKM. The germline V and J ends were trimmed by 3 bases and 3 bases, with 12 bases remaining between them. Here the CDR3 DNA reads TGTGCCAGCAGTTTCCCCAGGGCGCGCTACGAGCAGTACTTC. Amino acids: CASSFPRARYEQYF.

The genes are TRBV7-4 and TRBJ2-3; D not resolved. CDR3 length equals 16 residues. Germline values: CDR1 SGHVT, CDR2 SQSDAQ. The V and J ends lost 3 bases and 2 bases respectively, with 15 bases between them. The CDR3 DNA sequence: TGTGCCAGCAGCTTCGGCGCGGCCTACACCACAGATACGCAGTATTTT. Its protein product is CASSFGAAYTTDTQYF. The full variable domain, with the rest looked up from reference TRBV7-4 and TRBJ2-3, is GAGVSQSPRYKVAKRGRDVALRCDSISGHVTLYWYRQTLGQGSEVLTYSQSDAQRDKSGRPSGRFSAERPERSVSTLKIQRTEQGDSAVYLCASSFGAAYTTDTQYFGPGTRLTVL.

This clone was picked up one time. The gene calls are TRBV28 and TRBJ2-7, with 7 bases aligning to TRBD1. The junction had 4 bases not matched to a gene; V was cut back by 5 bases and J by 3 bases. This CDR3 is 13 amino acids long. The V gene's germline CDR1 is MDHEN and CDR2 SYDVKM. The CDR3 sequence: CASSPPGGYEQYF. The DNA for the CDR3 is TGTGCCAGCAGTCCACCAGGGGGCTACGAGCAGTACTTC.

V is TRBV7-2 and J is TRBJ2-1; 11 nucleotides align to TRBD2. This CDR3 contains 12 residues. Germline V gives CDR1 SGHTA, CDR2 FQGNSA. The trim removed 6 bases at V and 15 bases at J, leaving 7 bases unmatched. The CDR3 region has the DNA TGTGCCAGCAGACAAACTAGCGGGAGCCCGTTCTTC. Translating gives CASRQTSGSPFF.

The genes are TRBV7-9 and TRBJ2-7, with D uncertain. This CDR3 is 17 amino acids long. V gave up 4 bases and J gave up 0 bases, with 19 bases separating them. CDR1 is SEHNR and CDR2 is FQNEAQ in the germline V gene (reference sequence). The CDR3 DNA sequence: TGTGCCAGCAGCTCCCCTTATCGTAGCCTGAGCTCCTACGAGCAGTACTTC. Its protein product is CASSSPYRSLSSYEQYF.

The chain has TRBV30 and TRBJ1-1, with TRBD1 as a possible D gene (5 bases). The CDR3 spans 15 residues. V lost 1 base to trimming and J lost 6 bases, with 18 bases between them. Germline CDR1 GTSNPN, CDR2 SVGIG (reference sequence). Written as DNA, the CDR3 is TGTGCCTGGAGTGCGGGGGGGTGGGAGGAGGCTGAAGCTTTCTTT. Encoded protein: CAWSAGGWEEAEAFF.

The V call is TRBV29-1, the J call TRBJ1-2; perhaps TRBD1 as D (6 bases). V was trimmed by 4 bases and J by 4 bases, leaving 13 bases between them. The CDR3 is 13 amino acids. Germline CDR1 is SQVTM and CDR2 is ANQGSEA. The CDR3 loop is CSVVLAGAYGYTF. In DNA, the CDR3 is TGCAGCGTTGTTCTGGCAGGGGCCTATGGCTACACCTTC. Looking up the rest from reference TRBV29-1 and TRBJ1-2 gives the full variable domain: SAVISQKPSRDICQRGTSLTIQCQVDSQVTMMFWYRQQPGQSLTLIATANQGSEATYESGFVIDKFPISRPNLTFSTLTVSNMSPEDSSIYLCSVVLAGAYGYTFGSGTRLTVV.

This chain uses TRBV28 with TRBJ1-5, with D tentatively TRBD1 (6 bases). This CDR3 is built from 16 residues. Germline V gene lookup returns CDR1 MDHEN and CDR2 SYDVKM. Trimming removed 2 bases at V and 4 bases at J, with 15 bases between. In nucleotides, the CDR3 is TGTGCCAGCAGTTTAAGGGGGGGGGCAGGGAATCAGCCCCAGCATTTT. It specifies CASSLRGGAGNQPQHF.

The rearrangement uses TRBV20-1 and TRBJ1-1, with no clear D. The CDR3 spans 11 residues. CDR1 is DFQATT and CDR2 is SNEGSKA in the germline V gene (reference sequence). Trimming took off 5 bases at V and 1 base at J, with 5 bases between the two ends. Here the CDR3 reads CSARENTEAFF. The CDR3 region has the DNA TGCAGTGCTCGGGAGAACACTGAAGCTTTCTTT.

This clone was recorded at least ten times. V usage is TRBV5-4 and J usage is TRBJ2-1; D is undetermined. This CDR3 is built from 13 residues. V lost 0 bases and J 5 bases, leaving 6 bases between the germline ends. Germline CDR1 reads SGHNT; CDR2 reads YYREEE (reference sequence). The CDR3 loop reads CASSLALNNEQFF. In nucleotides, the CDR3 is TGTGCCAGCAGCTTGGCCCTTAACAATGAGCAGTTCTTC. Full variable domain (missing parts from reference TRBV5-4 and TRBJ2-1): ETGVTQSPTHLIKTRGQQVTLRCSSQSGHNTVSWYQQALGQGPQFIFQYYREEENGRGNFPPRFSGLQFPNYSSELNVNALELDDSALYLCASSLALNNEQFFGPGTRLTVL.

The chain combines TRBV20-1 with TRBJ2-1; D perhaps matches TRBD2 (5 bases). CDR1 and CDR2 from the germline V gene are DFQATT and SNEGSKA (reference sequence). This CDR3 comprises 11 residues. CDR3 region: CRVANYNEQFF. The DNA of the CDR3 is TGCAGGGTAGCGAACTACAATGAGCAGTTCTTC.

This CDR3 is CASSLATGGNNEQFF. The CDR3 DNA follows: TGCGCCAGCAGCTTGGCAACCGGGGGAAACAATGAGCAGTTCTTC. The chain recombines TRBV5-1 with TRBJ2-1, with D possibly matching TRBD2 (6 bases). The CDR3 spans 15 residues. Trimming pared 0 bases from V and 5 bases from J, leaving 12 bases between. Germline values: CDR1 SGHRS, CDR2 YFSETQ.

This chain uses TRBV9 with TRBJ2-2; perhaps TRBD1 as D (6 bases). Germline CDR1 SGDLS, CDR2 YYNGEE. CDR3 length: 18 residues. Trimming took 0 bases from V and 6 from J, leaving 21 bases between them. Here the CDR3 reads CASSVGTPLQGIAGELFF. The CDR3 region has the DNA TGTGCCAGCAGCGTAGGAACCCCACTTCAGGGGATAGCCGGGGAGCTGTTTTTT.

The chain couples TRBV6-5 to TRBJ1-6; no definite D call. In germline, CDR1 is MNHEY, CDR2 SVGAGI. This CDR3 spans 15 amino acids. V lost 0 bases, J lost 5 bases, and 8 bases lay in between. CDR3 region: CASSYSRTDNSPLHF. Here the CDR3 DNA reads TGTGCCAGCAGTTACTCGCGAACGGATAATTCACCCCTCCACTTT.

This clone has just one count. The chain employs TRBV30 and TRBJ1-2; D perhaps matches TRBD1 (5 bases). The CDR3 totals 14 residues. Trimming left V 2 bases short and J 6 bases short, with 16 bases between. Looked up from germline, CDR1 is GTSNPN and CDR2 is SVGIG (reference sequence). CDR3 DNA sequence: TGTGCCTGGAGTTCGGGGGGGAGAGGGAATGGCTACACCTTC. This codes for CAWSSGGRGNGYTF.

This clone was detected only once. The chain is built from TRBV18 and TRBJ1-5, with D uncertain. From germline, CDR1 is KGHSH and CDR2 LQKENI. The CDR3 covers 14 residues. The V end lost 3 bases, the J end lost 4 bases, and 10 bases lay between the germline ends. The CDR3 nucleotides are TGTGCCAGCTCACCTAGCGCTGGAAATCAGCCCCAGCATTTT. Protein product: CASSPSAGNQPQHF.

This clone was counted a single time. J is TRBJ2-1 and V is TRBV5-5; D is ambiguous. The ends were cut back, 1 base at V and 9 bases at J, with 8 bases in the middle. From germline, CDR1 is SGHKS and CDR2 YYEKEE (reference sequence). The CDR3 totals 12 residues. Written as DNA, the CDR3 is TGTGCCAGCAGCTTGCCCCCCAGTGAGCAGTTCTTC. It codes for CASSLPPSEQFF.

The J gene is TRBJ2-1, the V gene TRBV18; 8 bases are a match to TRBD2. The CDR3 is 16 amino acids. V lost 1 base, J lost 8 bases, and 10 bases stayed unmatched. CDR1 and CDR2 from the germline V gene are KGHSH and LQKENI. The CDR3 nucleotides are TGTGCCAGCTCACCACTAGCGGGATTCCTTGGCGATGAGCAGTTCTTC. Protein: CASSPLAGFLGDEQFF.

CDR3 nucleotide sequence: TGTGCCAGCAGCGTATCGGGAGCGGGAGGGCGAGAGACCCAGTACTTC. It is translated as CASSVSGAGGRETQYF. The chain uses TRBV9 and TRBJ2-5, with 10 bases aligning to TRBD2. CDR1 and CDR2 (germline): SGDLS, YYNGEE. V gave up 1 base and J gave up 4 bases; unmatched junction bases: 7. The length of the CDR3 is 16 residues.

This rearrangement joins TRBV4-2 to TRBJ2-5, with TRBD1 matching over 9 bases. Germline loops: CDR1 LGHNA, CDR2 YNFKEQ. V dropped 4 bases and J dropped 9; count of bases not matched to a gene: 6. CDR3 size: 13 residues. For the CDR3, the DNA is TGTGCCAGCAGCCTCCGGGACAGGGAGGCCCAGTACTTC. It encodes CASSLRDREAQYF.

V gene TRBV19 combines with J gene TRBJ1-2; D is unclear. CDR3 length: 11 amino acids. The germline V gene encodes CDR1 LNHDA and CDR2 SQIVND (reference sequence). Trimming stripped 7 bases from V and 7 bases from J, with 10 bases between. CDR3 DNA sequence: TGTGCCAGTAACGGGTATAGTGGCTACACCTTC. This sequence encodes CASNGYSGYTF.

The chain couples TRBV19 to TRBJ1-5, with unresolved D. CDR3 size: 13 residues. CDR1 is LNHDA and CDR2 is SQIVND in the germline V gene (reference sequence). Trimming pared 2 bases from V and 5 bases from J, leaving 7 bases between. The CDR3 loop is CASSIRRDQPQHF. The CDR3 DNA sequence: TGTGCCAGTAGTATAAGGAGGGATCAGCCCCAGCATTTT.

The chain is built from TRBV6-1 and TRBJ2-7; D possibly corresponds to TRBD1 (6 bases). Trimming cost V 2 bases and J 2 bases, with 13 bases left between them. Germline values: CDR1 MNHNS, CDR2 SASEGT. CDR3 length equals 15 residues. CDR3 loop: CASSESRGGPYEQYF. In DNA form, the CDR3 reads TGTGCCAGCAGTGAAAGCAGGGGCGGCCCCTACGAGCAGTACTTC.

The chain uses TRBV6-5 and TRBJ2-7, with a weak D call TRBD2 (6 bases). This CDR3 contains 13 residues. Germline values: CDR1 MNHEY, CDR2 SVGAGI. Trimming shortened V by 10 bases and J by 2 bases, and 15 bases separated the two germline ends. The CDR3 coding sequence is TGTGCCACAGCTAGCGATACTACCTACGAGCAGTACTTC. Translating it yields CATASDTTYEQYF.

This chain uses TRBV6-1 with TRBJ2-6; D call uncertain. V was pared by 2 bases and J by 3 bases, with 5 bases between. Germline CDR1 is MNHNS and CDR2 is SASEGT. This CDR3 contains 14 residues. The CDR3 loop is CASSELSGANVLTF. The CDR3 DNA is TGTGCCAGCAGTGAACTGAGTGGGGCCAACGTCCTGACTTTC.